This entry describes one T cell receptor (beta chain). Antigen: not known. This record belongs to a study of CD8 T cells in ankylosing spondylitis. The ends were cut back, 0 bases at V and 2 bases at J, with 11 bases in the middle. The length of the CDR3 is 15 residues. CDR1 SGHRS and CDR2 YFSETQ come from the germline V gene. Quantitative 5'-RACE with molecular barcodes was used to make the TCR beta libraries. TCRdb used MiXCR to reprocess the 5' RACE reads, holding one entry per CDR3 protein. Among 450,000 or so distinct CDR3 sequences listed, 25% to 30% were seen once. General study points: Clones linked with disease were CD8+ and fairly uncommon in the peripheral blood. Some of these motif variants have turned up before, in reports on reactive arthritis synovial fluid and blood. A motif in TCR beta, a set of several highly homologous variants, appeared characteristic of ankylosing spondylitis blood. Matched ankylosing spondylitis synovial fluid reportedly showed significant enrichment of disease-linked clones.

The clonotype comes from a male donor with ankylosing spondylitis. The sequenced sample was blood, either unsorted or a sorted T cell fraction (not recorded which). The V call is TRBV5-1, the J call TRBJ2-5, with D maybe TRBD2 (6 bases). CDR3 nucleotide sequence: TGCGCCAGCAGCTTGGTGTCTAGCGAGCAAGAGACCCAGTACTTC. It is translated as CASSLVSSEQETQYF. Complete variable domain (other parts from reference TRBV5-1 and TRBJ2-5): KAGVTQTPRYLIKTRGQQVTLSCSPISGHRSVSWYQQTPGQGLQFLFEYFSETQRNKGNFPGRFSGRQFSNSRSEMNVSTLELGDSALYLCASSLVSSEQETQYFGPGTRLLVL.